This T cell receptor (beta chain) was captured in a study of blood T cell repertoires in COVID-19. Study-wide context: Samples representing acute and convalescent COVID-19 were sourced from the United States, Italy and Spain. T cells, B-cell-depleted T cells, or PBMCs supplied cDNA or gDNA.

TCRdb's table, derived via immunoSEQ multiplex PCR, lists solely in-frame clones and lacks some. Among about 150,000 clones listed, 76% were seen once. This clone was recorded a few times. The receptor was isolated from a man aged 55 to 70 with acute or convalescent COVID-19. Sequencing input: peripheral blood.

The CDR3 DNA reads as TGTGCCAGCAGCCAGGGGACTGTCCAAGAGACCCAGTACTTC. Residues: CASSQGTVQETQYF. This sequence joins TRBV4-2 and TRBJ2-5, with D perhaps TRBD2 (6 bases). In germline, CDR1 is LGHNA, CDR2 YNFKEQ. This CDR3 comprises 14 residues. Trimming took 3 bases from V and 1 from J, leaving 9 bases between them.